The entry below gives a single T cell receptor beta chain sequence along with its context. Its antigen is currently unknown. These data are taken from a study of metastatic and nonmetastatic thyroid tumors. Study overall: Repertoires from malignant and benign thyroid patients were compared across blood and tumor or nodule tissue. The study, taken as a whole, reports: Within blood and tumor, benign nodules reportedly had significantly lower TCR beta diversity than malignant thyroid tumors did.

Trimming took 6 bases from V and 3 from J, leaving 14 bases between them. The germline CDR1 and CDR2 sequences are MNHEY and SVGEGT. The CDR3 runs to 14 residues. No patient had received any treatment before thyroid surgery. As processed by the authors: For papillary thyroid cancer, a distant-metastasis classifier was constructed from CDR3 differences observed across clinicopathological groups. TCRdb re-called the PCR reads via MiXCR. These V and J calls rely on TCRdb rather than the paper's analysis. The sample carries about 35,000 clones, 15% to 20% recorded once. V is TRBV6-2 or TRBV6-3 and J is TRBJ1-2, with unresolved D. Sequenced: blood. This TCR was recovered from a female donor with papillary thyroid cancer or a benign thyroid nodule (not recorded which). Some clones in this sample may be carry-over from other donors' samples. DNA for the CDR3: TGTGCCAGCAGACCGACTGATGGTTACTATGGCTACACCTTC. Encoded protein: CASRPTDGYYGYTF.